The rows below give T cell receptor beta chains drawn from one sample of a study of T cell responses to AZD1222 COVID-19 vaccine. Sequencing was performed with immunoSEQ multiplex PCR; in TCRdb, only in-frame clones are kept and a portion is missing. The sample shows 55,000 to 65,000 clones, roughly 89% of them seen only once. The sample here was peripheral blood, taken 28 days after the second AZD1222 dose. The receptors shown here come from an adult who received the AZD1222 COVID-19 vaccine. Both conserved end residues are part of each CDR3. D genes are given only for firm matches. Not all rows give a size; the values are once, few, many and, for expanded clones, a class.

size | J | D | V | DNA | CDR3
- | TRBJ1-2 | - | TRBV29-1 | TGCAGCGTTGAACTGGCCAGGGGCGGTGGCTACACCTTC | CSVELARGGGYTF
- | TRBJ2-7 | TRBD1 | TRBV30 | TGTGCCTGGGGCAGGGACAGGGTCAACGAGCAGTACTTC | CAWGRDRVNEQYF
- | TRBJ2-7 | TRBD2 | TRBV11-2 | TGTGCCAGCAGCTTTACTAGCGGGGACTCCTACGAGCAGTACTTC | CASSFTSGDSYEQYF
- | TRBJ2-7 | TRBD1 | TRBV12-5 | TGTGCTAGTGGTTTGGTACTGGGACAGGGGCTTTGGGAGCAGTACTTC | CASGLVLGQGLWEQYF
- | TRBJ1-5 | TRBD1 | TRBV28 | TGTGCCAGCAGTTCCGGGACAGTACCCGGTAGAGCCCAGCATTTT | CASSSGTVPGRAQHF
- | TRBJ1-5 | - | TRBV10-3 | TGTGCCATCAGTGACACTGGGAGTTCCCATCAGCCCCAGCATTTT | CAISDTGSSHQPQHF
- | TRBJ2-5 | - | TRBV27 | TGTGCCAGCAGTCAGCGTTGGGGGATTGGGGAGACCCAGTACTTC | CASSQRWGIGETQYF
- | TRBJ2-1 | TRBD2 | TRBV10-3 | TGTGCCATCAGTGGGACTAGCTTCTATGAGCAGTTCTTC | CAISGTSFYEQFF
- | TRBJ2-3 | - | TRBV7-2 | TGTGCCAGCAACCAAGGGGTGAATACGCAGTATTTT | CASNQGVNTQYF
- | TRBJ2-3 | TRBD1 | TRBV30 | TGTGCCTCTCAACAGGGGACAGATACGCAGTATTTT | CASQQGTDTQYF
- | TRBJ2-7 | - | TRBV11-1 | TGTGCCAGCAGCTACCCCGGGGGACAGCGGGAGCAGTACTTC | CASSYPGGQREQYF
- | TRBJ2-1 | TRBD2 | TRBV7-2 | TGTGCCAGCAGCCGGAACCGAGCGGGAGCCGGGCATGAGCAGTTCTTC | CASSRNRAGAGHEQFF
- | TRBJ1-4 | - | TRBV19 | TGTGCCAGTAGTATAGGAGCTGGCCGGGAAAAACTGTTTTTT | CASSIGAGREKLFF
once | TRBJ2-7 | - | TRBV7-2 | TGTGCCAGCAGCTTAGTACAGGGAATCTCCTACGAGCAGTACTTC | CASSLVQGISYEQYF
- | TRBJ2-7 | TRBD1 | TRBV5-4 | TGTGCCAGCAGCCTTGGGACAGTAGGCGAGCAGTACTTC | CASSLGTVGEQYF
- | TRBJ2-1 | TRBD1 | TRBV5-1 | TGCGCCAGCAGCTTGACGACAGGGTCCCACAATGAGCAGTTCTTC | CASSLTTGSHNEQFF
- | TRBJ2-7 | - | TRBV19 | TGTGCCAGTAGTATAGATTCTGGGGCAGTCTCCTACGAGCAGTACTTC | CASSIDSGAVSYEQYF
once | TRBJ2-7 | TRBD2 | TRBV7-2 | TGTGCCAGCAGCTTAGAACCTAGCGGGAGGCTGAACGAGCAGTACTTC | CASSLEPSGRLNEQYF
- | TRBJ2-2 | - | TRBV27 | TGTGCCAGCAGTTTATTCGGGACAACGAACACCGGGGAGCTGTTTTTT | CASSLFGTTNTGELFF
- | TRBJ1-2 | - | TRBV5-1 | TGCGCCAGCAGCAGGGAAGGGACTGGGAACTATGGCTACACCTTC | CASSREGTGNYGYTF
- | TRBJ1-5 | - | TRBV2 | TGTGCCAGCAGTGGCAGGGGTGGGGGCAATCAGCCCCAGCATTTT | CASSGRGGGNQPQHF
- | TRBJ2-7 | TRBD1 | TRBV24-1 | TGTGCCACCAGTGATGGGGGGACAGGGAACTACGAGCAGTACTTC | CATSDGGTGNYEQYF
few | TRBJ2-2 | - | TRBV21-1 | TGTGCCAGCAGCATTCCCGGGACCCAAGGGACCAACACCGGGGAGCTGTTTTTT | CASSIPGTQGTNTGELFF
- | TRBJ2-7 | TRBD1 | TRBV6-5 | TGTGCCAGCAGCGACAGGGGGAGCTACGAGCAGTACTTC | CASSDRGSYEQYF
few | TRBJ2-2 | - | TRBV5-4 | TGTGCCAGCAGCTTGGTCGGGGTAGCCGGGGAGCTGTTTTTT | CASSLVGVAGELFF
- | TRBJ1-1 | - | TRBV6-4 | TGTGCCAGCAGTGACTCGGCGGGGGCCGACACTGAAGCTTTCTTT | CASSDSAGADTEAFF
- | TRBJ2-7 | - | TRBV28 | TGTGCCAGCAGTTTAATCCCCGACTACGAGCAGTACTTC | CASSLIPDYEQYF
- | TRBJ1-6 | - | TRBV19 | TGTGCCAGTAGAAGAAGGGCAGAAGGATATAATTCACCCCTCCACTTT | CASRRRAEGYNSPLHF
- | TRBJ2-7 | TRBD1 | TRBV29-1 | TGCAGCGTTCGATTCCGGGACAGGGAGATCTACGAGCAGTACTTC | CSVRFRDREIYEQYF
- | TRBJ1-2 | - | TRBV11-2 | TGTGCCAGCAGCGAAGCGAGGAAAATAAACTATGGCTACACCTTC | CASSEARKINYGYTF
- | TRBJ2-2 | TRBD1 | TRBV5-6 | TGTGCCAGCAGCCCCGGGACAGGGGTAACCGGGGAGCTGTTTTTT | CASSPGTGVTGELFF
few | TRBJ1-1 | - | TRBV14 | TGTGCCAGCAGCCTCGGGCTTGAAGCTTTCTTT | CASSLGLEAFF
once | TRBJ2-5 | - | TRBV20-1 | TGCAGTGCTAGTTTGTCGGGATCAGAGACCCAGTACTTC | CSASLSGSETQYF
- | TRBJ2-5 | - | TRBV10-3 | TGTGCCATCAGCGAAAGAGATGGTTTGGAGACCCAGTACTTC | CAISERDGLETQYF
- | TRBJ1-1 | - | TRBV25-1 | TGTGCCAGCAGTGAATATTTAGGGTACAACACTGAAGCTTTCTTT | CASSEYLGYNTEAFF
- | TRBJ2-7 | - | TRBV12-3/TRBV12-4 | TGTGCCAGCAGTTTGGGGGGCTTATACGAGCAGTACTTC | CASSLGGLYEQYF
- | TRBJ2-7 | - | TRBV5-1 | TGCGCCAGCAGCTCGGACTTATACGAGCAGTACTTC | CASSSDLYEQYF
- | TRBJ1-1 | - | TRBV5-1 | TGCGCCAGCACCCACGTGGGGGGGCGGACTGAAGCTTTCTTT | CASTHVGGRTEAFF
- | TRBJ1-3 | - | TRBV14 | TGTGCCAGCAGCCAATTTAGGAGCCTCTCTGGAAACACCATATATTTT | CASSQFRSLSGNTIYF
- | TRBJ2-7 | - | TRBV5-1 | TGCGCCAGCAGCTTGGATCGGGAGCGGTTGGATAGGTACTTC | CASSLDRERLDRYF
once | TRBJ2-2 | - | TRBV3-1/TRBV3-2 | TGTGCCAGCAGCCACCGACGCATAGGGGTGACCGGGGAGCTGTTTTTT | CASSHRRIGVTGELFF
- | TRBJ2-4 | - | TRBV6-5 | TGTGCCAGCTGCGGGCAAGAAAACATTCAGTACTTC | CASCGQENIQYF
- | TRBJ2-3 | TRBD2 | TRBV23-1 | TGCGCCAGCAGCCCCCTCAGCGCGCCCGGCGGGAGTACCGCCGGAGATACGCAGTATTTT | CASSPLSAPGGSTAGDTQYF
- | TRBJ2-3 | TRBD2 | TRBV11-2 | TGTGCCAGCAGCTTAGGAGTGGGAGGCGGGAGGGCCCGGGATACGCAGTATTTT | CASSLGVGGGRARDTQYF
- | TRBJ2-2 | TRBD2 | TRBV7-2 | TGTGCCAGTCGGGGACTAGCCCCAGGAGGGGAGCTGTTTTTT | CASRGLAPGGELFF
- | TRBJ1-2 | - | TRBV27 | TGTGCCAGCAGTTTATCGAGTCTGAGAGGGTTACTCTATGGCTACACCTTC | CASSLSSLRGLLYGYTF
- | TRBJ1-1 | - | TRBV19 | TGTGCCAGTAGTAAGGGTCGGGGGGATGGCACTGAAGCTTTCTTT | CASSKGRGDGTEAFF
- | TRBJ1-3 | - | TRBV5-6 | TGTGCCAGCAGCTTGGAAAGTACCCACAACACCATATATTTT | CASSLESTHNTIYF
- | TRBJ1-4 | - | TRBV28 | TGTGCCAGCAGTGGACGGGACGGTAATGAAAAACTGTTTTTT | CASSGRDGNEKLFF
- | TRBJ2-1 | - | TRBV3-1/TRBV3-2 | TGTGCCAGCAGCCAAGGCCAGAGTGAGCAGTTCTTC | CASSQGQSEQFF
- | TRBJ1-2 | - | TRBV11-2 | TGTGCCAGCAGCTTAAGGACCTCGGGAGGCTACACCTTC | CASSLRTSGGYTF
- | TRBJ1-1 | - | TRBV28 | TGTGCCAGCAGGTCAGGGCGGGGACGCACTGAAGCTTTCTTT | CASRSGRGRTEAFF
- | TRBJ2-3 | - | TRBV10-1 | TGCGCCAGCAGTGATCAACAGGGTCGAACAGATACGCAGTATTTT | CASSDQQGRTDTQYF